Listed here are 14 T cell receptor beta chains from one sample, sequenced in a study of cytomegalovirus exposure and HLA in healthy donors. The study ran its PCR with 60 Vbeta and 13 Jbeta primers. Sequencing used immunoSEQ multiplex PCR; TCRdb keeps in-frame clones, though not all of them. The sample carries roughly 110,000 clones, about 70% recorded once. The sequencing input was PBMCs. Receptors originate from a boy aged 5 to 17 in good health and CMV-seronegative.

The V gene is TRBV6-5, the J gene TRBJ1-1; perhaps TRBD1 as D (5 bases). Germline CDR1 is MNHEY and CDR2 is SVGAGI. Trimming pared 2 bases from V and 6 bases from J, leaving 10 bases between. The CDR3 has 13 amino acids. This chain's CDR3 is CASSYIGTPEAFF. CDR3 nucleotides: TGTGCCAGCAGTTACATAGGGACTCCTGAAGCTTTCTTT.

The chain joins TRBV2 to TRBJ1-1; TRBD1 might be the D (6 bases). The CDR3 sequence is 14 residues long. Trimming stripped 4 bases from V and 0 bases from J, with 9 bases between. The V gene's germline CDR1 is SNHLY and CDR2 FYNNEI. The CDR3 is CASSVWDMNTEAFF. DNA for the CDR3: TGTGCCAGCAGTGTATGGGACATGAACACTGAAGCTTTCTTT.

The J gene is TRBJ2-7, the V gene TRBV5-1; weak D call: TRBD2 (6 bases). The CDR3 totals 14 residues. Trimming removed 0 bases from V and 4 bases from J, with 11 bases in between. CDR1 SGHRS and CDR2 YFSETQ come from the germline V gene. CDR3 DNA sequence: TGCGCCAGCAGCTTGGGCGGGGCGACTTACGAGCAGTACTTC. This sequence encodes CASSLGGATYEQYF.

The V and J genes are TRBV19 and TRBJ1-1; the D is unclear. Germline V CDR1 and CDR2: LNHDA, SQIVND (reference sequence). The CDR3 has 13 residues. Trimming stripped 5 bases from V and 0 bases from J, with 7 bases between. CDR3 coding DNA: TGTGCCAGTAGTGGGCAGATGAACACTGAAGCTTTCTTT. As protein: CASSGQMNTEAFF.

The gene calls are TRBV14 and TRBJ2-3; the match to TRBD2 covers 9 bases. Germline V gene sequence: CDR1 SGHDN, CDR2 FVKESK. The CDR3 has 20 residues. Trimming cost V 2 bases and J 3 bases; bases outside gene matches: 18. This CDR3 is CASSQKLWTSAPRKTDTQYF. The CDR3 DNA reads TGTGCCAGCAGCCAAAAACTTTGGACTAGCGCCCCGAGGAAGACAGATACGCAGTATTTT.

The J gene is TRBJ2-5, the V gene TRBV6-5; 7 bases align to TRBD1. Germline CDR1 is MNHEY and CDR2 is SVGAGI. CDR3 length: 15 amino acids. V was pared by 0 bases and J by 5 bases, with 6 bases of the junction left unmatched. CDR3 in DNA: TGTGCCAGCAGTTACTCTCCCCAGGGACAGGAGACCCAGTACTTC. It specifies CASSYSPQGQETQYF.

A few counts support this clone. The V gene is TRBV6-4, the J gene TRBJ2-6; 8 nucleotides align to TRBD1. The length of the CDR3 is 15 residues. Germline CDR1 is MRHNA and CDR2 is SNTAGT. V was pared by 4 bases and J by 4 bases, with 3 bases of the junction left unmatched. The CDR3 protein is CASSATGGGANVLTF. In DNA form, the CDR3 reads TGTGCCAGCAGTGCTACAGGGGGAGGGGCCAACGTCCTGACTTTC.

V and J are TRBV19 and TRBJ1-1; D might be TRBD1 (6 bases). The CDR3 runs to 14 residues. Germline lookup yields CDR1 LNHDA and CDR2 SQIVND (reference sequence). Between the trimmed V and J ends, which lost 7 bases and 1 base, there was a span of 13 bases. CDR3 sequence reads: CASMAQGENTEAFF. The CDR3 DNA reads as TGTGCCAGTATGGCACAGGGCGAGAACACTGAAGCTTTCTTT.

This sequence joins TRBV11-2 and TRBJ2-7, with a weak D call TRBD1 (6 bases). Trimming removed 1 base from V and 0 bases from J, with 10 bases in between. Germline CDR1 SGHAT, CDR2 FQNNGV. The CDR3 length is 15 residues. This CDR3 is CASSLAGTPSYEQYF. The DNA of the CDR3 is TGTGCCAGCAGCTTAGCCGGGACACCCTCCTACGAGCAGTACTTC. Drawing the rest from reference TRBV11-2 and TRBJ2-7, the complete variable domain is EAGVAQSPRYKIIEKRQSVAFWCNPISGHATLYWYQQILGQGPKLLIQFQNNGVVDDSQLPKDRFSAERLKGVDSTLKIQPAKLEDSAVYLCASSLAGTPSYEQYFGPGTRLTVT.

V usage is TRBV5-1 and J usage is TRBJ1-2; 10 bases align to TRBD1. The V gene end was trimmed by 0 bases and the J gene end by 0 bases; junction bases not matched to a gene: 2. Germline lookup yields CDR1 SGHRS and CDR2 YFSETQ. CDR3 size: 16 residues. The CDR3 here is CASSLGDRGTNYGYTF. The CDR3 DNA is TGCGCCAGCAGCTTGGGGGACAGGGGAACTAACTATGGCTACACCTTC.

Only a few counts were recorded for this clone. The chain links TRBV7-8 to TRBJ1-5; the D gene is possibly TRBD1 (6 bases). V was trimmed by 2 bases and J by 7 bases, leaving 12 bases between them. This CDR3 comprises 14 residues. CDR1 is SGHVS, CDR2 FQNEAQ, per germline. The CDR3 nucleotides are TGTGCCAGCAGCTTACTGACAGGAGAACAGCCCCAGCATTTT. This sequence encodes CASSLLTGEQPQHF.

The chain combines TRBV6-5 with TRBJ1-1; the D is unclear. Germline V gene data show CDR1 as MNHEY and CDR2 as SVGAGI. The CDR3 has 13 residues. V was pared by 2 bases and J by 8 bases, with 12 bases between. CDR3 DNA sequence: TGTGCCAGCAGTTACCAACTCGCGTCCGAAGCTTTCTTT. Its protein product is CASSYQLASEAFF.

The chain uses TRBV2 and TRBJ2-1; 9 nucleotides line up with TRBD2. Germline V gene sequence: CDR1 SNHLY, CDR2 FYNNEI. Trimming cost V 6 bases and J 10 bases; bases outside gene matches: 7. This CDR3 region has 13 residues. CDR3 DNA sequence: TGTGCCAGCAGACGCATAGCGGGGGTGGAGCAGTTCTTC. Translation: CASRRIAGVEQFF.

The chain is built from TRBV7-8 and TRBJ2-7; 10 positions agree with TRBD2. The CDR3 has 15 amino acids. Germline V CDR1 and CDR2: SGHVS, FQNEAQ. V trimming: 5 bases; J trimming: 2 bases; junction bases outside the gene matches: 6. CDR3 region: CASSQGLAVPYEQYF. CDR3 coding DNA: TGTGCCAGCAGCCAAGGACTAGCGGTTCCCTACGAGCAGTACTTC.